This T cell receptor (beta chain) stems from a study of T cells after yellow fever vaccination (dated by TCRdb to between 2018 and 2020). Looking at the study overall: Libraries from fractions with low cell numbers were prepared with the SMART-Seq v4 Ultra Low Input RNA kit. To follow T-cell clones before and after primary and booster YFV17D yellow fever vaccination, bulk TCR alpha and beta repertoires were sequenced over time. Two healthy male donors, one aged 18 to 30 and one aged 30 to 40 years, made up the cohort. Blood samples were taken at several timepoints before and after primary and secondary immunization, and bulk PBMC replicates and cell subsets were isolated.

TCR cDNA was made using 5'RACE template switching, a step that added a universal primer site and unique molecular identifiers. Priming for cDNA synthesis came from both the TCR alpha and TCR beta constant segments. Libraries were amplified in two PCR steps, with sample barcodes and sequencing adapters added in the second step. Sequencing of the libraries was done on either Illumina HiSeq 2500 (2x100 bp) or NovaSeq (2x150 bp). Concerning the study's data processing: MIGEC was used to demultiplex reads and collapse the reads into UMI consensus sequences, and MiXCR was used for V(D)J alignment. Vaccine-responding clonotypes were identified with edgeR using replicate PBMC samples, with FDR below 0.01 and a log2 fold change above 5 up to day 15 being required. CD4 or CD8 identity was assigned to each bulk clonotype according to whether the clonotype was present at higher abundance in the sequenced CD4 repertoire or the sequenced CD8 repertoire. TCRdb ran its own pipeline on the public reads, namely fastp trimming at Q25 and MiXCR clone calling, and kept in-frame beta chains. Entries are consolidated by CDR3 protein sequence, retaining the most common genes and DNA. TCRdb's processing, not the authors', yielded these V and J calls. The sample records 510,000 or so distinct CDR3 sequences, 15% to 20% of which are singletons. The top ten constitute approximately 15% of the sample.

The CDR3 starts with the cysteine, ends with the phenylalanine, and has 17 residues. Only CDR3 DNA is held: 51 bases, read in frame from base 1. For this chain, trimming is 2 bases at the V end and 3 bases at the J end, and the number of junction bases without a gene match is 12. CDR1 and CDR2 were assigned from the germline V gene as SGHRS and YFSETQ. Findings and caveats that apply to the study as a whole: Computational filtering was needed because FACS-sorted repertoires could contain abundant contaminating clonotypes from the bulk population. After the booster, most clones that had expanded after primary vaccination were detected again (approximately 95% of CD4 and 70% to 90% of CD8), suggesting broad maintenance of memory. The study included only two donors, which limits how far the findings can be generalized. The secondary T-cell response was weaker than the primary response but faster, peaking on day 5 instead of day 15. A small fraction of clonotypes showed up in both the CD4 and CD8 compartments, probably as a result of convergent recombination.

For this clonotype: The clone's antigen remains unknown. No base-level quality is on record; no much larger clone is a single base apart.

In the paper's terms, the treatment or condition label means: live attenuated yellow fever vaccine strain. At every blood-draw timepoint, two biological replicates of bulk PBMCs were collected. A standard Ficoll-Paque protocol was used to isolate PBMCs from peripheral blood. TriZol was used to extract RNA from bulk PBMCs, from CD4 and CD8 fractions, and from dextramer-positive and dextramer-negative fractions. Specimen: PBMCs, collected 15 days after the yellow fever booster vaccination. Recombination connected TRBV5-1 to TRBJ2-3; 7 bases in the junction line up with TRBD2. This clonotype was obtained from a man aged 25-45 years who received the YFV17D yellow fever vaccine. CDR3 loop: CASSLVTGGWGTDTQYF. The sequenced DNA is TGCGCCAGCAGCTTAGTAACGGGAGGTTGGGGAACAGATACGCAGTATTTT. Extended through the reference TRBV5-1 and TRBJ2-3 proteins, this CDR3 yields the full variable domain: KAGVTQTPRYLIKTRGQQVTLSCSPISGHRSVSWYQQTPGQGLQFLFEYFSETQRNKGNFPGRFSGRQFSNSRSEMNVSTLELGDSALYLCASSLVTGGWGTDTQYFGPGTRLTVL.